The rows below give T cell receptor beta chains drawn from one sample of a study of beta chain features in type 1 diabetes. Profiling relied on immunoSEQ multiplex PCR, and the TCRdb table lists in-frame clones only, not all of them. The sample consists of about 400,000 clones, over 9.5% of them appearing once. What was sequenced was naive CD4+ T cells from blood. The origin of the receptors is a young woman with type 1 diabetes. CDR3s include the opening cysteine and the closing phenylalanine or tryptophan. A D gene is named only where the DNA matches it firmly. Clone size, where shown, is once, few, many, or a class for clones that have expanded.

TRBV19	few	TRBJ1-6	TRBD1	15	TGTGCCAGTAGTCCCGTGGACAGGGGGCATTCACCCCTCCACTTT	CASSPVDRGHSPLHF
TRBV14	NA	TRBJ2-5	TRBD1	17	TGTGCCAGCAGCCAAGACTCTGGGACAGGGTACCGGGAGACCCAGTACTTC	CASSQDSGTGYRETQYF
TRBV7-9	few	TRBJ1-2	TRBD1	13	TGTGCCAGCAGCAGAGGGACAGGGGAGGGCTACACCTTC	CASSRGTGEGYTF
TRBV29-1	NA	TRBJ2-5	TRBD2	16	TGCAGCGTGGCCCCTAGACTAGCGGAGCTACAAGAGACCCAGTACTTC	CSVAPRLAELQETQYF
TRBV29-1	few	TRBJ1-5	TRBD1	15	TGCAGCGTTGCTCAGGGGGCGACTAGCAATCAGCCCCAGCATTTT	CSVAQGATSNQPQHF
TRBV5-1	NA	TRBJ2-4	TRBD1	17	TGCGCCAGCAGCACGGGGACAGGCCCCACCGGGTCAAACATTCAGTACTTC	CASSTGTGPTGSNIQYF
TRBV27	NA	TRBJ2-1	TRBD2	16	TGTGCCAGCAGTTTAGTGGGACTAGCAGACTACAATGAGCAGTTCTTC	CASSLVGLADYNEQFF
TRBV2	once	TRBJ1-5	TRBD1	14	TGTGCCACCAGGGGGGGGGAGGGCAATCAGCCCCAGCATTTT	CATRGGEGNQPQHF
TRBV6-5	NA	TRBJ2-5	NA	12	TGTGCCAGCAGCGAGTTCCAAGAGACCCAGTACTTC	CASSEFQETQYF
TRBV5-1	NA	TRBJ2-4	TRBD2	14	TGCGCCAGCAGCCAACTAGCGGACGAAAACATTCAGTACTTC	CASSQLADENIQYF
TRBV29-1	few	TRBJ1-1	NA	15	TGCAGCGTTCACCCGGCGGCAGGGAGGGACACTGAAGCTTTCTTT	CSVHPAAGRDTEAFF
TRBV30	NA	TRBJ2-3	NA	13	TGTGCCTGGGGTCAGGGGTCCACAGATACGCAGTATTTT	CAWGQGSTDTQYF
TRBV18	NA	TRBJ2-5	TRBD1	13	TGTGCCAGCTCCGGACAGGTACAAGAGACCCAGTACTTC	CASSGQVQETQYF
TRBV2	few	TRBJ2-7	NA	16	TGTGCCAGCAGTGAACGGCAGATCGGGTCCCACTACGAGCAGTACTTC	CASSERQIGSHYEQYF
TRBV4-1	NA	TRBJ2-1	TRBD1	16	TGCGCCAGCAGCCTAAAGACAGGGCGCACCTACAATGAGCAGTTCTTC	CASSLKTGRTYNEQFF
TRBV11-2	few	TRBJ1-1	NA	13	TGTGCCAGCAGCCCCGGTTTTAACACTGAAGCTTTCTTT	CASSPGFNTEAFF
TRBV29-1	NA	TRBJ2-1	TRBD2	18	TGCAGCGCCACGGGACTAGCGGGGGGCCAGAGCTCCTACAATGAGCAGTTCTTC	CSATGLAGGQSSYNEQFF
TRBV19	few	TRBJ2-7	TRBD1	15	TGTGCCAGTAGTATAGTGGTCCAGGGGGCCTACGAGCAGTACTTC	CASSIVVQGAYEQYF
TRBV11-3	few	TRBJ2-5	TRBD1	13	TGTGCCAGCAGCGACAGGGACCAAGAGACCCAGTACTTC	CASSDRDQETQYF
TRBV11-2	few	TRBJ2-2	NA	16	TGTGCCAGCAGCTTGGGGCCAACGGTAGTCACCGGGGAGCTGTTTTTT	CASSLGPTVVTGELFF
TRBV5-1	few	TRBJ2-7	TRBD1	18	TGCGCCAGCAGCTGGAGCCCCCCGGGACAGGGGCGCTCCTACGAGCAGTACTTC	CASSWSPPGQGRSYEQYF
TRBV5-6	few	TRBJ2-5	NA	14	TGTGCCAACATCTTTATCACTCTTTGGGAGACCCAGTACTTC	CANIFITLWETQYF
TRBV15	few	TRBJ2-1	TRBD2	18	TGTGCCACCAGCAGAGACATAAGACTAGCGGGTGAAGACAATGAGCAGTTCTTC	CATSRDIRLAGEDNEQFF